One T cell receptor (beta chain) is described in this entry. Its antigen is not identified. This sample is drawn from a study of cytomegalovirus exposure and HLA in healthy donors. Study background: Among 150 million to 200 million T cells, an earlier analysis found 95 million to 140 million unique TCR beta sequences. Regarding the study as a whole: Per a prior analysis, the majority of TCR beta V segments were productive roughly 87% or roughly 30% of the time.

The germline gives CDR1 MDHEN, CDR2 SYDVKM. V gave up 2 bases and J gave up 1 base, with 18 bases separating them. The CDR3 runs to 18 residues. PCR involved 60 Vbeta and 13 Jbeta primers. Here immunoSEQ multiplex PCR was the method, and the copy in TCRdb shows in-frame clones only, minus some. The repertoire includes 200,000 to 250,000 clones, around three quarters of them detected once, and less than 20% sits in the top ten. The receptor was derived from a middle-aged man in good health and CMV-seronegative. Material for sequencing was PBMCs. The rearrangement links TRBV28 to TRBJ1-5; a possible D gene is TRBD1 (6 bases). The CDR3 sequence: CASSLPGYTGLSNQPQHF. For the CDR3, the DNA is TGTGCCAGCAGTTTACCCGGGTATACAGGGCTCAGCAATCAGCCCCAGCATTTT.